This T cell receptor (beta chain) comes out of a study of T cell changes during pregnancy in multiple sclerosis. The CDR3 consists of 14 residues. Germline V lookup: CDR1 LGHNA, CDR2 YNFKEQ. V dropped 4 bases and J dropped 8 bases, with 14 bases sitting between them. The protocol was immunoSEQ multiplex PCR, while the TCRdb copy is restricted to in-frame clones and leaves out a portion. Among roughly 40,000 clones, around nine tenths were seen once, and the ten largest hold around 0.5%. The chain links TRBV4-2 to TRBJ1-4; D is perhaps TRBD1 (6 bases). The sequence was obtained from a female donor with multiple sclerosis, enrolled in a pregnancy study. The material was CD4+ T cells from peripheral blood mononuclear cells, obtained in the first trimester of pregnancy. The CDR3 sequence: CASSPLGQSEKLFF. In DNA, the CDR3 is TGTGCCAGCAGCCCCCTAGGACAGAGCGAAAAACTGTTTTTT.